This T cell receptor beta chain comes out of a study of blood T cell repertoires in COVID-19. For the study at large: Acute and convalescent COVID-19 samples came from the United States, Italy and Spain. PBMCs, B-cell-depleted T cells, or T cells provided the cDNA or gDNA that made up the material.

Ages ranged from roughly 18 to 95 years, with residence in around 24 US areas. Authors' processing steps: From reference gene primer amplification, estimates of nucleated cell counts were derived. The data were produced by immunoSEQ multiplex PCR, yet TCRdb's version contains in-frame clones alone and is incomplete. V and J calls and clone size follow that table, whereas D and trimming were derived from the DNA. The sample gives approximately 160,000 clones, around four fifths of which show up once; roughly 8.6% is in the top ten. This CDR3 is 14 amino acids long. Germline CDR1 is MGHRA and CDR2 is YSYEKL. V was clipped by 0 bases and J by 3 bases, with 9 bases between them.

Source material: PBMCs or T cells enriched from blood (not recorded which). This TCR came from a woman aged 45-65 years who had recovered from COVID-19. The V gene is TRBV4-1, the J gene TRBJ2-7; no clear D gene. The CDR3 protein is CASSQDGRNYEQYF. DNA of the CDR3: TGCGCCAGCAGCCAAGATGGCAGAAACTACGAGCAGTACTTC.